The 26 T cell receptor beta chains reported below all come from one sample, sequenced in a study of T and B cells in COVID-19 patients. Each TRB amplification used about 250-550 ng of genomic DNA from blood. Multiplex PCR with BIOMED2 TRB-A/B primer pools amplified TRB rearrangements. Using its own MiXCR run on the multiplex PCR reads, TCRdb lists one record per CDR3 protein. The sample records 5,400 or so distinct CDR3 sequences, 25% to 30% being singletons. The source material was blood. The receptors here all came from a human donor with active COVID-19.

Within the sample, this clonotype is medium-sized. One junction end does not reproduce the germline sequence, and a read error may be involved. The rearrangement joins TRBV15 to TRBJ2-2; D not certain. Germline loops: CDR1 LNHNV, CDR2 YYDKDF (reference sequence). The CDR3 loop spans 16 amino acids. The CDR3 DNA follows: TGTGCCACCGGCAGTCCCCGGCACAGAAGCACCGGGGAGCTGTTTTTT. Translation: CATGSPRHRSTGELFF.

The rearrangement joins TRBV5-1 to TRBJ1-2; perhaps TRBD1 as D (5 bases). V shed 6 bases and J shed 5 bases, with 17 bases lying between them. The germline CDR1 and CDR2 sequences are SGHRS and YFSETQ. This CDR3 has 14 residues. The CDR3: CASTPQDAGYGYTF. As DNA, the CDR3 is TGCGCCAGCACCCCACAGGATGCGGGATATGGCTACACCTTC.

The sample holds a few counts of this clonotype. The rearrangement joins TRBV7-6 to TRBJ2-7; TRBD2 matches 14 bases. Germline V gene sequence: CDR1 SGHVS, CDR2 FNYEAQ. The CDR3 has 18 amino acids. V lost 5 bases and J lost 1; bases outside the gene matches: 10. CDR3 residues: CASSPRTSGGIKSYEQYF. The CDR3, as DNA: TGTGCCAGCAGCCCCCGGACTAGCGGGGGGATAAAGTCCTACGAGCAGTACTTC.

There are a few counts of this clonotype. J is TRBJ2-7 and V is TRBV7-2, with D tentatively TRBD2 (6 bases). V was clipped by 5 bases and J by 3 bases, with 11 bases between them. The CDR3 contains 13 residues. From germline, CDR1 is SGHTA and CDR2 FQGNSA. The CDR3 DNA is TGTGCCAGCAGCCCGGGACTGTTCTACGAGCAGTACTTC. It is translated as CASSPGLFYEQYF.

This clonotype is labeled medium-sized (0.01 to 0.1%). The chain is built from TRBV19 and TRBJ1-1; TRBD1 matches 7 bases. The CDR3 spans 14 residues. V lost 8 bases to trimming and J lost 0 bases; unmatched junction nucleotides: 6. Germline CDR1 and CDR2: LNHDA and SQIVND (reference sequence). Here the CDR3 DNA reads TGTGCCAGTGTAAGAGGGGGCCTGAACACTGAAGCTTTCTTT. Translation gives CASVRGGLNTEAFF.

This chain connects TRBV5-4 to TRBJ2-7; 8 bases map to TRBD2. This CDR3 has 14 residues. V was pared by 4 bases and J by 6 bases, with 9 bases of the junction left unmatched. CDR1 is SGHNT, CDR2 YYREEE, per germline (reference sequence). The CDR3 DNA reads as TGTGCCAGCAGCGCGTCTAGCGGGTGGTCCGAGCAGTACTTC. Protein product: CASSASSGWSEQYF.

This chain joins TRBV6-2 or TRBV6-3 and TRBJ2-7; tentative D call: TRBD1 (6 bases). There are 17 residues in the CDR3. V lost 2 bases, J lost 2 bases, and 19 bases lay in between. Germline CDR1 and CDR2: MNHEY and SVGEGT. The CDR3 reads CASSYPLTGVWTYEQYF. The CDR3, as DNA: TGTGCCAGCAGTTACCCCCTGACAGGAGTTTGGACCTACGAGCAGTACTTC.

The chain has TRBV11-1 and TRBJ2-1; the match to TRBD2 covers 10 bases. Germline CDR1 SGHAT, CDR2 FQDESV (reference sequence). CDR3 length: 15 residues. V gave up 1 base and J gave up 5 bases; unmatched junction bases: 2. The CDR3 DNA sequence: TGTGCCAGCAGCTTAGGGACTAGCGGCAACAATGAGCAGTTCTTC. Encoded protein: CASSLGTSGNNEQFF.

This clonotype is labeled as medium-sized. The chain carries TRBV6-5 and TRBJ2-1; 9 bases map to TRBD2. Germline V CDR1 and CDR2: MNHEY, SVGAGI. The V segment lost 4 bases and the J segment 6 bases; nucleotides outside the gene matches: 13. The CDR3 has 17 amino acids. Written as DNA, the CDR3 is TGTGCCAGCAGTTCCCTAGCGGGAAACCTCATCCCCAATGAGCAGTTCTTC. Translation gives CASSSLAGNLIPNEQFF.

This clonotype is labeled medium-sized. V gene TRBV18 combines with J gene TRBJ2-3; 9 bases map to TRBD2. V lost 0 bases to trimming and J lost 4 bases; unmatched junction nucleotides: 11. Per the germline V gene, CDR1 is KGHSH and CDR2 is LQKENI. This CDR3 spans 18 amino acids. CDR3 region: CASSPPHPHSGRADTQYF. CDR3 in DNA: TGTGCCAGCTCACCACCTCATCCACATAGCGGGAGAGCAGATACGCAGTATTTT. The complete variable domain, with remaining parts taken from reference TRBV18 and TRBJ2-3, reads NAGVMQNPRHLVRRRGQEARLRCSPMKGHSHVYWYRQLPEEGLKFMVYLQKENIIDESGMPKERFSAEFPKEGPSILRIQQVVRGDSAAYFCASSPPHPHSGRADTQYFGPGTRLTVL.

This clonotype counts as medium-sized. J is TRBJ1-2 and V is TRBV5-5; the match to TRBD1 covers 11 bases. Unmatched junction bases numbered 7, after V lost 4 bases and J lost 8 bases. The CDR3 sequence is 14 residues long. Germline assignment: CDR1 SGHKS and CDR2 YYEKEE (reference sequence). The CDR3: CASSPGTGGGGYTF. CDR3 nucleotide sequence: TGTGCCAGCAGCCCCGGGACAGGGGGTGGCGGCTACACCTTC.

By share, this clonotype ranks as medium-sized. This rearrangement joins TRBV6-5 to TRBJ1-1; no reliable D call. Germline loops: CDR1 MNHEY, CDR2 SVGAGI. The length of the CDR3 is 12 residues. The V end was cut by 6 bases, the J end by 8 bases, with 13 bases between. The CDR3 reads CASRSTPGEAFF. CDR3 bases: TGTGCCAGCAGGTCCACGCCCGGGGAAGCTTTCTTT.

The rearrangement uses TRBV4-2 and TRBJ1-1; D is ambiguous. The V gene lost 1 base and the J gene lost 10 bases, with 10 bases spanning the gap. Germline loops: CDR1 LGHNA, CDR2 YNFKEQ. This CDR3 has 12 residues. The CDR3 region has the DNA TGTGCCAGCAGCCAAGGCCTGGTTGGAGCTTTCTTT. Translated, it gives CASSQGLVGAFF.

This clonotype is categorized as medium-sized. This rearrangement joins TRBV19 to TRBJ1-1, with D uncertain. Per the germline V gene, CDR1 is LNHDA and CDR2 is SQIVND (reference sequence). V lost 3 bases, J lost 0 bases, and 14 bases lay in between. This CDR3 contains 16 residues. This chain's CDR3 is CASSIGHGYMNTEAFF. CDR3 nucleotides: TGTGCCAGTAGTATCGGGCACGGATACATGAACACTGAAGCTTTCTTT.

CDR3 nucleotides: TGCAGTGCTAGATCCGGGGGGCGCTTGTATGGCTACACCTTC. Amino acids: CSARSGGRLYGYTF. The chain joins TRBV20-1 to TRBJ1-2; tentative D call: TRBD1 (6 bases). Trimming pared 2 bases from V and 5 bases from J, leaving 15 bases between. The CDR3 has 14 residues. The V gene's germline CDR1 is DFQATT and CDR2 SNEGSKA (reference sequence).

This clonotype is labeled medium-sized. This sequence joins TRBV19 and TRBJ1-3; 7 nucleotides line up with TRBD1. The germline V gene encodes CDR1 LNHDA and CDR2 SQIVND (reference sequence). J lost 8 bases, V lost 7 bases, and 8 bases had no gene match. The CDR3 has 13 amino acids. CDR3 DNA sequence: TGTGCCAGTAATTACAGGGGTAAAGACACCATATATTTT. Its protein product is CASNYRGKDTIYF.

The rearrangement uses TRBV11-2 and TRBJ1-2, with D possibly being TRBD1 (6 bases). Germline lookup yields CDR1 SGHAT and CDR2 FQNNGV. The CDR3 runs to 16 residues. V was cut by 2 bases and J by 3 bases, with 16 bases left in between. The CDR3, as DNA: TGTGCCAGCAGCTTAAAGGGCCAGGGGTTGGACTATGGCTACACCTTC. This codes for CASSLKGQGLDYGYTF.

Relative to its sample, this clonotype is medium-sized (0.01 to 0.1%). This sequence joins TRBV27 and TRBJ2-7; 11 nucleotides line up with TRBD1. This CDR3 spans 16 amino acids. Germline lookup yields CDR1 MNHEY and CDR2 SMNVEV (reference sequence). V gave up 5 bases and J gave up 2 bases; unmatched junction bases: 8. The CDR3 DNA reads TGTGCCAGCAGTCCCTACCAGGGACAGGGGGCCTACGAGCAGTACTTC. Encoded protein: CASSPYQGQGAYEQYF.

This clonotype is deemed medium-sized (0.01 to 0.1%). This chain links TRBV12-3 or TRBV12-4 with TRBJ2-5, with D unresolved. V lost 6 bases, J lost 2 bases, and 10 bases lay in between. CDR3 length equals 13 residues. The CDR3, as DNA: TGTGCCAGCAGCCTTAACGAACAAGAGACCCAGTACTTC. Protein: CASSLNEQETQYF.

This clonotype is deemed medium-sized. The chain links TRBV19 to TRBJ1-1; tentatively, D is TRBD1 (6 bases). The germline CDR1 and CDR2 sequences are LNHDA and SQIVND (reference sequence). The V end was cut by 0 bases, the J end by 4 bases, with 15 bases between. The CDR3 is made up of 16 amino acids. The CDR3 sequence: CASSIDPRTVATEAFF. The CDR3 DNA is TGTGCCAGTAGTATAGATCCAAGGACAGTGGCCACTGAAGCTTTCTTT. The entire variable domain, with the rest obtained from reference TRBV19 and TRBJ1-1, is as follows: DGGITQSPKYLFRKEGQNVTLSCEQNLNHDAMYWYRQDPGQGLRLIYYSQIVNDFQKGDIAEGYSVSREKKESFPLTVTSAQKNPTAFYLCASSIDPRTVATEAFFGQGTRLTVV.

This chain links TRBV6-5 with TRBJ1-1; 8 nucleotides agree with TRBD1. Germline V CDR1 and CDR2: MNHEY, SVGAGI. This CDR3 comprises 13 residues. The ends lost 5 bases at V and 5 bases at J; junction bases unmatched: 4. CDR3 region: CASSRQGRTEAFF. The DNA for the CDR3 is TGTGCCAGCAGTCGACAGGGGCGGACTGAAGCTTTCTTT.

The chain employs TRBV20-1 and TRBJ2-7; no reliable D call. The V and J ends lost 1 base and 2 bases respectively, with 15 bases between them. The V gene's germline CDR1 is DFQATT and CDR2 SNEGSKA (reference sequence). This CDR3 contains 15 residues. CDR3 in amino acids: CSARAYLVSPYEQYF. The DNA for the CDR3 is TGCAGTGCTAGAGCCTATCTCGTCTCCCCCTACGAGCAGTACTTC.

By sample fraction, this clonotype is medium-sized. The chain carries TRBV15 and TRBJ2-7, with D possibly called TRBD1 or TRBD2 (5 bases each). Per germline, CDR1 LNHNV and CDR2 YYDKDF (reference sequence). The V gene lost 6 bases and the J gene lost 3 bases, with 12 bases spanning the gap. CDR3 length: 13 amino acids. The CDR3 here is CATRPGPGYEQYF. CDR3 in DNA: TGTGCCACCAGGCCGGGACCGGGCTACGAGCAGTACTTC.

V is TRBV5-4 and J is TRBJ1-6; D remains ambiguous. V was trimmed by 0 bases and J by 14 bases, leaving 9 bases between them. CDR3 length equals 12 residues. Looked up from germline, CDR1 is SGHNT and CDR2 is YYREEE (reference sequence). DNA for the CDR3: TGTGCCAGCAGCTTGGACGGAAAGTCCCTCCACTTT. Amino acids: CASSLDGKSLHF.

This clonotype has only a few counts. In DNA form, the CDR3 reads TGTGCCATTGGACTAGCGGACAGCTTTAGCACAGATACGCAGTATTTT. Amino acids: CAIGLADSFSTDTQYF. V is TRBV10-3 and J is TRBJ2-3, with 10 bases lining up with TRBD2. In germline, CDR1 is ENHRY, CDR2 SYGVKD. The CDR3 totals 16 residues. With 9 bases clipped from V and 0 bases from J, the junction kept 9 bases outside the gene matches.

This chain joins TRBV7-2 and TRBJ1-6, with D perhaps matching TRBD1 (6 bases). Trimming removed 5 bases at V and 7 bases at J, with 33 bases between. Germline V CDR1 and CDR2: SGHTA, FQGNSA. The CDR3 has 21 amino acids. CDR3 sequence reads: CASSPWVPRTVVRMRNSPLHF. The CDR3 DNA reads as TGTGCCAGCAGCCCTTGGGTCCCCCGGACAGTCGTTAGGATGAGGAATTCACCCCTCCACTTT. The variable domain in full, completed from reference TRBV7-2 and TRBJ1-6, reads GAGVSQSPSNKVTEKGKDVELRCDPISGHTALYWYRQSLGQGLEFLIYFQGNSAPDKSGLPSDRFSAERTGGSVSTLTIQRTQQEDSAVYLCASSPWVPRTVVRMRNSPLHFGNGTRLTVT.